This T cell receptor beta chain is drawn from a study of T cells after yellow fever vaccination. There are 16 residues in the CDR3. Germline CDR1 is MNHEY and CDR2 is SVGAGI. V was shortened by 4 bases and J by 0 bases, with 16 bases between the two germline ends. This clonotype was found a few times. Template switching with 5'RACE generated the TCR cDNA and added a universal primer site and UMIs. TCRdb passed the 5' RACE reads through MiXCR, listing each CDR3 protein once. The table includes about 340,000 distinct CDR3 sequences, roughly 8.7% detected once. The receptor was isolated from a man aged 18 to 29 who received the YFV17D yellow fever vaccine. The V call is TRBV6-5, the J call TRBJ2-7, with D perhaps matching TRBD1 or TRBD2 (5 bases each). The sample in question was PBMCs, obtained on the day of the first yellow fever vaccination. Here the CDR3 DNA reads TGTGCCAGCAGTTTCAGCTTAACCGGGGCCTCCTACGAGCAGTACTTC. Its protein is CASSFSLTGASYEQYF.